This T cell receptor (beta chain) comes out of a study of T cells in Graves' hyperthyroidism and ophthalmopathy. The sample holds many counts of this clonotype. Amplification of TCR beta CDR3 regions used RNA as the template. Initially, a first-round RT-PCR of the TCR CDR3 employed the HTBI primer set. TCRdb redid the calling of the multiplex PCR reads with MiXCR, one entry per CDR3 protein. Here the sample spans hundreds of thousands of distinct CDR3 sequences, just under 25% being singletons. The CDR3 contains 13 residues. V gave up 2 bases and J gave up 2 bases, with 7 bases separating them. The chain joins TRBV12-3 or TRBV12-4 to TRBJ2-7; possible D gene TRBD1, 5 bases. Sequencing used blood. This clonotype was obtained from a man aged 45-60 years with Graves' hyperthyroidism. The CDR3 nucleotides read TGTGCCAGCAGTTTACAGGGCACCTACGAGCAGTACTTC. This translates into CASSLQGTYEQYF.